This T cell receptor (beta chain) was recorded in a study of OX40 agonist ivuxolimab in advanced cancers. The CDR3 loop spans 11 amino acids. Germline CDR1 SQVTM, CDR2 ANQGSEA. TCRdb's table, derived via immunoSEQ multiplex PCR, lists solely in-frame clones and lacks some. Here the sample spans over 45,000 clones, 85% to 90% being singletons. This chain joins TRBV29-1 and TRBJ2-1; TRBD2 agrees at 11 bases. The specimen comprised CD4+ or CD8+ T cells sorted from blood, sampled in a trial of the OX40 agonist ivuxolimab. The receptor comes from an adult with an advanced solid tumor such as melanoma, head and neck, liver or kidney cancer. CDR3 coding DNA: TGCGGGGGACTAGCGGACAATGAGCAGTTCTTC. Translating it yields CGGLADNEQFF.